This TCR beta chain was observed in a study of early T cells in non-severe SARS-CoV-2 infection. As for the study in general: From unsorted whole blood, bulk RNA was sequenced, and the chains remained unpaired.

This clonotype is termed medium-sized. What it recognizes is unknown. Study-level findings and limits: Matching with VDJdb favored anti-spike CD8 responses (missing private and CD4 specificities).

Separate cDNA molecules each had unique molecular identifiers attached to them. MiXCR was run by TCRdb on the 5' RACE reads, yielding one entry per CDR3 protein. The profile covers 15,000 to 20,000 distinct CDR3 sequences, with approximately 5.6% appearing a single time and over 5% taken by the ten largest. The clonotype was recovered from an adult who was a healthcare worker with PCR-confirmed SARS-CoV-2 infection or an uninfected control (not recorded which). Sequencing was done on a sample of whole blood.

The CDR3 region is CASSIEGLSGANVLTF. The CDR3 bases are TGTGCCAGTAGTATTGAGGGCCTCTCTGGGGCCAACGTCCTGACTTTC. The chain employs TRBV19 and TRBJ2-6; tentatively, D is TRBD2 (5 bases). Trimming removed 3 bases at V and 0 bases at J, with 9 bases between. This CDR3 comprises 16 residues. Germline V gene lookup returns CDR1 LNHDA and CDR2 SQIVND (reference sequence).